This TCR beta chain is drawn from a study of blood T cell repertoires in COVID-19. CDR1 is SGHNT, CDR2 YENEEA, per germline. The CDR3 sequence is 15 residues long. V was shortened by 0 bases and J by 9 bases, with 18 bases between the two germline ends. TCRdb keeps only in-frame clones here, not all; method: immunoSEQ multiplex PCR. The sample holds about 180,000 clones; roughly 84% are singletons and the top ten take more than 1.5%. The V call is TRBV11-3, the J call TRBJ2-7; D may be TRBD2 (7 bases). This sequence was found in a human donor in a cohort sampled during active COVID-19. The specimen was peripheral blood. The CDR3 reads CASSLDGGSGGGQYF. The CDR3 DNA sequence: TGTGCCAGCAGCTTAGATGGAGGTTCGGGGGGCGGGCAGTACTTC.